The T cell receptor (beta chain) under discussion was sequenced for a study of beta chain features in type 1 diabetes. Study-wide results and caveats: Type 1 diabetes patients showed a moderate but significant shortening of TCRB CDR3s in all four CD4+ subsets.

This clone was recorded a few times. What it binds is unknown. One heparinised blood draw, averaging about 0.11 L, came from each donor. CDR3 length: 16 amino acids. Losses at the gene ends were 5 bases for V and 2 bases for J; bases not matched to a gene: 10. Germline V gene sequence: CDR1 MNHEY, CDR2 SMNVEV (reference sequence). All of the isolated RNA was reverse transcribed, so expressed TCRB transcripts were sequenced. Using immunoSEQ multiplex PCR, the repertoire was profiled, and TCRdb retains in-frame clones only, with some absent. Of around 600,000 clones in the sample, approximately 13% are singletons; the top ten hold more than 0.095%.

Material: naive CD4+ T cells from blood. This chain joins TRBV27 and TRBJ1-2, with TRBD1 matching 8 bases. The clonotype was recovered from a man in his thirties or forties with type 1 diabetes. DNA for the CDR3: TGTGCCAGCAGTCCTCGGACAGGGATGAGGAACTATGGCTACACCTTC. Its translation is CASSPRTGMRNYGYTF.